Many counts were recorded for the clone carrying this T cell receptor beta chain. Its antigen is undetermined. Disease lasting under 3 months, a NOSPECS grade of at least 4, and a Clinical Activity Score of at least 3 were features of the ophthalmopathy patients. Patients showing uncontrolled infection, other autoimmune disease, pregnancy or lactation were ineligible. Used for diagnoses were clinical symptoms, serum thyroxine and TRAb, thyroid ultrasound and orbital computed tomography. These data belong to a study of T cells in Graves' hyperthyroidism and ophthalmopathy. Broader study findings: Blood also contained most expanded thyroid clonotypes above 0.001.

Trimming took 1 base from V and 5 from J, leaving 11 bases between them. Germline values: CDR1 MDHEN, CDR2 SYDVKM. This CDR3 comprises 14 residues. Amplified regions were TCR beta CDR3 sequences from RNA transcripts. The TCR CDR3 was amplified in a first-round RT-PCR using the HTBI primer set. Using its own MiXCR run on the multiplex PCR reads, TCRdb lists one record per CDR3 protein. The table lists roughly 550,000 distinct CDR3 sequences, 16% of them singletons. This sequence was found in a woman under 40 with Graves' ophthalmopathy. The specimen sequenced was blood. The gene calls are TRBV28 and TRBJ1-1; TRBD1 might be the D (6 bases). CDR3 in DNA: TGTGCCAGCAGTTTATCGGTACAGGGAACTGAAGCTTTCTTT. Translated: CASSLSVQGTEAFF. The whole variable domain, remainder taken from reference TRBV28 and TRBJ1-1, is DVKVTQSSRYLVKRTGEKVFLECVQDMDHENMFWYRQDPGLGLRLIYFSYDVKMKEKGDIPEGYSVSREKKERFSLILESASTNQTSMYLCASSLSVQGTEAFFGQGTRLTVV.